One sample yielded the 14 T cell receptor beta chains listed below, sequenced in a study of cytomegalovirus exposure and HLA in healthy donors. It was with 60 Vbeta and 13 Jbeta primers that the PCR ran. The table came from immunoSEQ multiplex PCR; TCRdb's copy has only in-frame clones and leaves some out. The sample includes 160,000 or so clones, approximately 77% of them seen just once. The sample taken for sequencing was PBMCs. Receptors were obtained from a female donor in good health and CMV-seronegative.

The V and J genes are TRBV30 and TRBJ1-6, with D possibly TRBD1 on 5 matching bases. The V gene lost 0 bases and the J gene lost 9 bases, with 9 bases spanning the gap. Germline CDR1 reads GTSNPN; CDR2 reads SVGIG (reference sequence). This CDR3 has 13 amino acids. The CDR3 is CAWSVTVGSPLHF. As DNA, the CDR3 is TGTGCCTGGAGTGTGACAGTAGGTTCACCCCTCCACTTT.

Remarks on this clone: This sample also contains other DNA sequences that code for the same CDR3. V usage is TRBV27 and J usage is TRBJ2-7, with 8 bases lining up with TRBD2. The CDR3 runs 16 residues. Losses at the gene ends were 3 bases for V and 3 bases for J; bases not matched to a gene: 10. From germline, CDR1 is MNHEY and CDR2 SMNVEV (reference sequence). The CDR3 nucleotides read TGTGCCAGCAGTTTTGCAATGAGCGGGAGTGTCTACGAGCAGTACTTC. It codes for CASSFAMSGSVYEQYF.

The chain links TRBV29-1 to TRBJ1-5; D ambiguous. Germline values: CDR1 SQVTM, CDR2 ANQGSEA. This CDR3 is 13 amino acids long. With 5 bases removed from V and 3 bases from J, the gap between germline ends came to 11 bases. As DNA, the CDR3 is TGCAGCGTTCGGGAGGGTAACAATCAGCCCCAGCATTTT. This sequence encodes CSVREGNNQPQHF. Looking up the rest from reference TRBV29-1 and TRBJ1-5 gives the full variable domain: SAVISQKPSRDICQRGTSLTIQCQVDSQVTMMFWYRQQPGQSLTLIATANQGSEATYESGFVIDKFPISRPNLTFSTLTVSNMSPEDSSIYLCSVREGNNQPQHFGDGTRLSIL.

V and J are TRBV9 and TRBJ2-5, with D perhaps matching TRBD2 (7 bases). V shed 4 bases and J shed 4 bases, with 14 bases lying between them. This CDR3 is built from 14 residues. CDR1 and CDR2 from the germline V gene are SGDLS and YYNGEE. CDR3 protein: CASSSRGGGETQYF. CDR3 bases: TGTGCCAGCAGCTCTCGAGGGGGGGGAGAGACCCAGTACTTC.

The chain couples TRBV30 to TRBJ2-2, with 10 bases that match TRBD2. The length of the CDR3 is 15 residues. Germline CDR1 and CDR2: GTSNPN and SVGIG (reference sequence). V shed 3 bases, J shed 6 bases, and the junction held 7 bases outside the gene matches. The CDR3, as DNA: TGTGCCTGGAGGCCCGGGACTAGCGCTGCCGGGGAGCTGTTTTTT. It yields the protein CAWRPGTSAAGELFF.

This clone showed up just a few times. CDR3 residues: CASDNLWGDSPNYGYTF. In DNA, the CDR3 is TGTGCCAGCGATAACTTATGGGGGGACAGTCCTAACTATGGCTACACCTTC. This chain uses TRBV7-2 with TRBJ1-2; 7 positions agree with TRBD1. The CDR3 extends over 17 amino acids. V lost 8 bases and J lost 0; bases outside the gene matches: 15. The germline CDR1 and CDR2 sequences are SGHTA and FQGNSA.

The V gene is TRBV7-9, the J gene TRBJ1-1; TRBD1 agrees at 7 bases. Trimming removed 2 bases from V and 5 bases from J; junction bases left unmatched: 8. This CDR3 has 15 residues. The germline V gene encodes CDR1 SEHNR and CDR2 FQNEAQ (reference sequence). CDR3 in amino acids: CASSLLGQDETEAFF. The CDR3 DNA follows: TGTGCCAGCAGCTTACTTGGACAGGATGAGACTGAAGCTTTCTTT.

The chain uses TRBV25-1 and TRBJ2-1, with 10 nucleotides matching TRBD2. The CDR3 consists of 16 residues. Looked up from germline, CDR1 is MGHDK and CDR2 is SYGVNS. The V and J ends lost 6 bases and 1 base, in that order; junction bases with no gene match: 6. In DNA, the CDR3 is TGTGCCAGCAGCCTCACTAGCGGGGCTTCCTACAATGAGCAGTTCTTC. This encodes CASSLTSGASYNEQFF.

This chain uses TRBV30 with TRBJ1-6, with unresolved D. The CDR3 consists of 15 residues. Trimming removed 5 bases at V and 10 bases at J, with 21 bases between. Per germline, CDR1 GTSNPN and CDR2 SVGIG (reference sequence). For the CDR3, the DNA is TGTGCCTGGGGGCAATCGGGGAAGGATGCCTCACCCCTCCACTTT. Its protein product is CAWGQSGKDASPLHF.

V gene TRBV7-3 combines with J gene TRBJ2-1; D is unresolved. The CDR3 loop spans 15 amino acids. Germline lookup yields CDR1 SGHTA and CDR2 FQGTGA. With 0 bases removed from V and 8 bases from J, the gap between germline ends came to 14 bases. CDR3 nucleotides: TGTGCCAGCAGCTTAACCATAGCCAGACCCCATGAGCAGTTCTTC. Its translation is CASSLTIARPHEQFF.

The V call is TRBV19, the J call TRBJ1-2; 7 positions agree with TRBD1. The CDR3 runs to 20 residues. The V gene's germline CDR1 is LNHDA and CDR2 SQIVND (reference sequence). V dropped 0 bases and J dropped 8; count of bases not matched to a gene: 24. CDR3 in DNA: TGTGCCAGTAGTATAGACCCGCGGGACAGACGTACCTCTAACTATGCGGGCTACACCTTC. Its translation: CASSIDPRDRRTSNYAGYTF.

The chain's CDR3 is CASSRQISLAGEQVEQFF. The CDR3 nucleotides read TGCGCCAGCAGCCGACAGATCTCCTTAGCGGGGGAGCAGGTTGAGCAGTTCTTC. V is TRBV10-1 and J is TRBJ2-1; 9 nucleotides agree with TRBD2. The CDR3 has 18 residues. After removal of 6 bases from V and 9 bases from J, the junction contained 21 bases not matched to a gene. CDR1 and CDR2 from the germline V gene are WNHNN and SYGVQD (reference sequence).

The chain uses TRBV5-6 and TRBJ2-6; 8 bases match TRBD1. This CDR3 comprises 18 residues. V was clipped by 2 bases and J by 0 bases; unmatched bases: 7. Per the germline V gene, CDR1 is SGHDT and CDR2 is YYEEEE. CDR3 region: CASSFDRGYSSGANVLTF. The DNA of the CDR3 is TGTGCCAGCAGCTTCGACAGGGGATATAGCTCTGGGGCCAACGTCCTGACTTTC.

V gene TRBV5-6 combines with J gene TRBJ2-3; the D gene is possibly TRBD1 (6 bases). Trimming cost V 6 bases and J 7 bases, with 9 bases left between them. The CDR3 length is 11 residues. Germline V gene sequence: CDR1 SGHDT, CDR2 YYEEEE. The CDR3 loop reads CASIQGHTQYF. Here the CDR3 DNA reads TGTGCCAGCATCCAGGGGCATACGCAGTATTTT.